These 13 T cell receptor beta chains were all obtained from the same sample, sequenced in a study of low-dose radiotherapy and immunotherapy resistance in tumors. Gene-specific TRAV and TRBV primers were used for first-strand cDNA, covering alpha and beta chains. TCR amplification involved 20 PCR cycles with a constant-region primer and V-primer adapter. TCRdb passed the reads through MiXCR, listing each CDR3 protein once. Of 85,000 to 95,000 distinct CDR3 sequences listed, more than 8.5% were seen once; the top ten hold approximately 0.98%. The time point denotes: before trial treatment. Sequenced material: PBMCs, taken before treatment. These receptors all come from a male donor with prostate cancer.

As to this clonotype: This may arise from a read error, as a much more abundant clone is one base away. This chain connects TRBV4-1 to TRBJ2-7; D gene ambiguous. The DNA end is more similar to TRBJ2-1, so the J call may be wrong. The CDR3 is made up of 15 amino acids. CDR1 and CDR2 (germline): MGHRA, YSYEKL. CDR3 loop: CASSQTRSSSYEQFF. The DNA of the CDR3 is TGCGCCAGCAGCCAAACCAGGAGTAGCTCCTACGAGCAGTTCTTC.

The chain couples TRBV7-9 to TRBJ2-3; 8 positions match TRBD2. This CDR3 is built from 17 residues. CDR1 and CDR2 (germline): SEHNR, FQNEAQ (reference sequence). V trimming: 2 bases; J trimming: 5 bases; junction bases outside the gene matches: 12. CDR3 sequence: CASSLLAGQASLDTQYF. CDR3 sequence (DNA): TGTGCCAGCAGCTTATTAGCGGGGCAGGCATCATTAGATACGCAGTATTTT.

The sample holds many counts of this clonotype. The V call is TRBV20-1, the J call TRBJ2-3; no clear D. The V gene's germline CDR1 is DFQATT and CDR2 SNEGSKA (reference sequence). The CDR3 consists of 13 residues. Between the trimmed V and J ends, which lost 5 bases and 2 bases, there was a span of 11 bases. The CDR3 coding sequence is TGCAGTGCTGGACGACCCTCCACAGATACGCAGTATTTT. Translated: CSAGRPSTDTQYF.

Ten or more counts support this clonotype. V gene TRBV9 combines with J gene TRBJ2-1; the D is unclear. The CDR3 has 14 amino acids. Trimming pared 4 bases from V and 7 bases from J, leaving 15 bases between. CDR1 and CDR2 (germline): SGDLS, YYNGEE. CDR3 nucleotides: TGTGCCAGCAGCCCCCGAATAGTGGGTAATGAGCAGTTCTTC. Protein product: CASSPRIVGNEQFF.

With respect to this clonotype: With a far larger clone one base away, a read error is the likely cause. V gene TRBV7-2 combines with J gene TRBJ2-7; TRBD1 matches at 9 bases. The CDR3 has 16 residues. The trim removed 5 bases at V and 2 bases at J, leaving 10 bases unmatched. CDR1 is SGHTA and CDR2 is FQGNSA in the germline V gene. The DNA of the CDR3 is TGTACCAGCAGCCTAGGTACGGGACAGGGAACCTACGAGCAGTACTTC. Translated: CTSSLGTGQGTYEQYF.

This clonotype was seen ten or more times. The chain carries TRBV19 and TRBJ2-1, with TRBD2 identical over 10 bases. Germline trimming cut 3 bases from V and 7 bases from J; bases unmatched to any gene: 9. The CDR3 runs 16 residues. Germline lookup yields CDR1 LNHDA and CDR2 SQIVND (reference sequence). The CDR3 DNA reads TGTGCCAGTAGTATTACGTCTAGCGGGAGAATGAATGAGCAGTTCTTC. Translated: CASSITSSGRMNEQFF.

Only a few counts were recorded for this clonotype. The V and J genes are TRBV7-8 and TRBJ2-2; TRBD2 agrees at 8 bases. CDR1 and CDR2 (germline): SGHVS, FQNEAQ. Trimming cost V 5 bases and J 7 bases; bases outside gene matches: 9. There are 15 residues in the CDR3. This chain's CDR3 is CASSTRAGDHGELFF. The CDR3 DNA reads TGTGCCAGCAGCACTCGAGCGGGAGATCACGGGGAGCTGTTTTTT. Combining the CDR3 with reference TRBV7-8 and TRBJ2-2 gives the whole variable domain GAGVSQSPRYKVAKRGQDVALRCDPISGHVSLFWYQQALGQGPEFLTYFQNEAQLDKSGLPSDRFFAERPEGSVSTLKIQRTQQEDSAVYLCASSTRAGDHGELFFGEGSRLTVL.

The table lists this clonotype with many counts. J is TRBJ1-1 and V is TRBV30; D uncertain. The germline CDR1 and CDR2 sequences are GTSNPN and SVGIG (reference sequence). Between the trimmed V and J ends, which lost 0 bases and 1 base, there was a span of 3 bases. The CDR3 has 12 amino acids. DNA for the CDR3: TGTGCCTGGAGTGTAACGAACACTGAAGCTTTCTTT. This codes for CAWSVTNTEAFF.

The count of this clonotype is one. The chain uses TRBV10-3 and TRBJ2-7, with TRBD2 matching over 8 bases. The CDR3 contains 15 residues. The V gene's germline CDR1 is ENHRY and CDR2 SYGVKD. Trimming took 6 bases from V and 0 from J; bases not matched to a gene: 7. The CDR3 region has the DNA TGTGCCATCAGATCCACTAGCGGAAGCTCCTACGAGCAGTACTTC. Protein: CAIRSTSGSSYEQYF.

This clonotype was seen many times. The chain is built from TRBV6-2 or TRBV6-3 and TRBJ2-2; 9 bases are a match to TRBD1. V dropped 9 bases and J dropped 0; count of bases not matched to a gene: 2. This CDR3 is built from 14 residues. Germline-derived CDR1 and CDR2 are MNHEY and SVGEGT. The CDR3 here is CASYRGPNTGELFF. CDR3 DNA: TGTGCCAGTTACAGGGGGCCGAACACCGGGGAGCTGTTTTTT.

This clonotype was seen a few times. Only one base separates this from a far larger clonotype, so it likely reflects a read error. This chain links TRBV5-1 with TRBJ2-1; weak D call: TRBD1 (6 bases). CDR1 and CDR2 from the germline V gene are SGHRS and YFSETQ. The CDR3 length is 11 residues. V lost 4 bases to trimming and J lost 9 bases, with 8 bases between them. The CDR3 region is CASSIQGEQFF. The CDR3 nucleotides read TGCGCCAGCAGCATACAGGGTGAGCAGTTCTTC. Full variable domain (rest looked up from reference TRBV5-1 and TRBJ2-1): KAGVTQTPRYLIKTRGQQVTLSCSPISGHRSVSWYQQTPGQGLQFLFEYFSETQRNKGNFPGRFSGRQFSNSRSEMNVSTLELGDSALYLCASSIQGEQFFGPGTRLTVL.

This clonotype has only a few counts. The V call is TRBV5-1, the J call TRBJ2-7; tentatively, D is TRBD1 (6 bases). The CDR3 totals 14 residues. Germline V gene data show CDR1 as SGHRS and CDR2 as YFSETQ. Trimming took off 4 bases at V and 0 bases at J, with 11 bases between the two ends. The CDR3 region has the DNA TGCGCCAGCAGCATCCGGACAGACTCCTACGAGCAGTACTTC. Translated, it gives CASSIRTDSYEQYF.

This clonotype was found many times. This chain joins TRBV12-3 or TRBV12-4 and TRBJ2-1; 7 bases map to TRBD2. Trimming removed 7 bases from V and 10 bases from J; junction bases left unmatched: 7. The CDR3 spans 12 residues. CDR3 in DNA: TGTGCCAGCACCCCTGGGGAGGGGGAGCAGTTCTTC. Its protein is CASTPGEGEQFF.